This passage covers 18 T cell receptor beta chains from one sample sequenced in a study of post-analysis software for immune sequencing data. For these receptors, no antigen is known. The TCR beta cDNA libraries contained unique molecular identifiers. TCRdb reprocessed the PCR reads via MiXCR and lists one record per CDR3 protein. The sample consists of fewer than 600,000 distinct CDR3 sequences, approximately 45% of them appearing once. Study-level results: Five TRBV segments, including TRBV5-6, TRBV5-1 and TRBV20-1, were more frequent in patients than controls.

Sequencing was done on a sample of blood. The receptors shown here come from a girl aged 10 to 17 with multiple sclerosis.

The rearrangement uses TRBV29-1 and TRBJ2-7, with a tentative D call TRBD2 (5 bases). CDR3 length: 11 residues. Germline assignment: CDR1 SQVTM and CDR2 ANQGSEA. Trimming removed 6 bases from V and 0 bases from J, with 6 bases in between. The CDR3 nucleotides are TGCAGCGTCACTAGCTCCTACGAGCAGTACTTC. This encodes CSVTSSYEQYF.

This chain connects TRBV5-1 to TRBJ2-7; D gene ambiguous. The germline gives CDR1 SGHRS, CDR2 YFSETQ. With 0 bases removed from V and 1 base from J, the gap between germline ends came to 11 bases. The CDR3 spans 15 residues. The CDR3 region is CASSLDLMRSYEQYF. CDR3 nucleotides: TGCGCCAGCAGCTTGGATCTGATGCGGTCCTACGAGCAGTACTTC.

This clonotype was detected only a few times. The chain has TRBV5-1 and TRBJ2-7; possibly TRBD2 for D (6 bases). Germline values: CDR1 SGHRS, CDR2 YFSETQ. V lost 2 bases, J lost 0 bases, and 18 bases lay in between. The CDR3 spans 17 residues. The CDR3 bases are TGCGCCAGCAGCTTATTTTCTGGGAGGACCCCCTCCTACGAGCAGTACTTC. Its translation is CASSLFSGRTPSYEQYF.

This clonotype was observed a few times. The chain joins TRBV28 to TRBJ2-7; possibly TRBD1 for D (5 bases). V was trimmed by 8 bases and J by 1 base, leaving 12 bases between them. Looked up from germline, CDR1 is MDHEN and CDR2 is SYDVKM. CDR3 length equals 13 residues. CDR3 residues: CASRGTGSYEQYF. CDR3 in DNA: TGTGCCAGCCGAGGTACAGGTTCCTACGAGCAGTACTTC.

The chain links TRBV4-3 to TRBJ1-5, with D possibly being TRBD1 (5 bases). In germline, CDR1 is LGHNA, CDR2 YSLEER. Trimming removed 0 bases from V and 2 bases from J, with 11 bases in between. There are 16 residues in the CDR3. In DNA form, the CDR3 reads TGCGCCAGCAGCCAAGATCTTAGGGGTGGCAATCAGCCCCAGCATTTT. Translation gives CASSQDLRGGNQPQHF.

This clonotype has just a few counts. The chain employs TRBV9 and TRBJ2-7; 9 positions agree with TRBD2. CDR1 and CDR2 (germline): SGDLS, YYNGEE. There are 15 residues in the CDR3. V lost 4 bases to trimming and J lost 7 bases; unmatched junction nucleotides: 12. As DNA, the CDR3 is TGTGCCAGCAGCACAACTAGCGGGCTTTACAATGAGCAGTACTTC. Translating it yields CASSTTSGLYNEQYF.

The chain has TRBV28 and TRBJ2-7, with D perhaps TRBD2 (6 bases). V was trimmed by 8 bases and J by 6 bases, leaving 14 bases between them. Germline V gene data show CDR1 as MDHEN and CDR2 as SYDVKM. The CDR3 has 12 residues. CDR3 coding DNA: TGTGCCAGCTTACCATTGGGAGGCGAGCAGTACTTC. Its protein product is CASLPLGGEQYF.

This clonotype was counted between two and nine times. The chain carries TRBV27 and TRBJ2-7; D uncertain. The V gene lost 6 bases and the J gene lost 6 bases, with 12 bases spanning the gap. The germline gives CDR1 MNHEY, CDR2 SMNVEV (reference sequence). CDR3 size: 12 residues. The CDR3 DNA is TGTGCCAGCAGCCAGGTAGTAGGCGAGCAGTACTTC. This encodes CASSQVVGEQYF.

About this clonotype: A much larger clone sits a single nucleotide away, making a read error possible. V gene TRBV15 combines with J gene TRBJ2-4; D perhaps matches TRBD2 (5 bases). The J call is in doubt because the DNA end fits TRBJ2-7 better. The CDR3 has 15 residues. Germline V gene lookup returns CDR1 LNHNV and CDR2 YYDKDF (reference sequence). The CDR3 DNA reads TGTGCCACCAGCAGAGATAAGACCAGCGGATACGAGCAGTACTTC. This translates into CATSRDKTSGYEQYF.

The chain carries TRBV2 and TRBJ1-2; no reliable D call. Trimming took off 2 bases at V and 7 bases at J, with 17 bases between the two ends. The CDR3 extends over 15 amino acids. The germline gives CDR1 SNHLY, CDR2 FYNNEI. In nucleotides, the CDR3 is TGTGCCAGCAGTGAAAACGGCCACTCCTCAAGTGGCTACACCTTC. Protein: CASSENGHSSSGYTF.

The V gene is TRBV15, the J gene TRBJ2-7; 7 bases fit TRBD1. This CDR3 contains 16 residues. V lost 0 bases and J lost 7; bases outside the gene matches: 12. Looked up from germline, CDR1 is LNHNV and CDR2 is YYDKDF (reference sequence). The CDR3 sequence is CATSRDQGDRVGEQYF. Here the CDR3 DNA reads TGTGCCACCAGCAGAGATCAAGGCGACAGGGTGGGGGAGCAGTACTTC.

This chain connects TRBV6-6 to TRBJ2-7; tentative D call: TRBD1 (6 bases). CDR3 length: 15 amino acids. CDR1 and CDR2 from the germline V gene are MNHNY and SVGAGI (reference sequence). Trimming took off 6 bases at V and 7 bases at J, with 22 bases between the two ends. CDR3 in amino acids: CASRLEGQHYNEQYF. In DNA form, the CDR3 reads TGTGCCAGCAGGCTAGAAGGACAGCATTACAATGAGCAGTACTTC.

A few counts support this clonotype. The rearrangement uses TRBV20-1 and TRBJ2-7; the match to TRBD2 covers 8 bases. V dropped 6 bases and J dropped 1; count of bases not matched to a gene: 8. The CDR3 contains 14 residues. The germline V gene has CDR1 DFQATT and CDR2 SNEGSKA (reference sequence). CDR3 sequence reads: CSAIGRANSYEQYF. The CDR3 DNA is TGCAGTGCGATCGGGAGGGCCAATTCCTACGAGCAGTACTTC.

This clonotype was observed a single time. This rearrangement joins TRBV6-1 to TRBJ2-7; 10 nucleotides match TRBD1. The J call may be incorrect, as the DNA end agrees better with TRBJ2-5. Germline CDR1 MNHNS, CDR2 SASEGT. The CDR3 totals 15 residues. The CDR3 DNA reads TGTGCCAGCAGTGAAAGTGGGGACAGGGGAGAGACCCAGTACTTC. Protein product: CASSESGDRGETQYF.

This clonotype was seen a handful of times. This chain links TRBV15 with TRBJ2-7; D tentatively reads TRBD1 or TRBD2 (6 bases each). The CDR3 is 15 residues long. Germline CDR1 and CDR2: LNHNV and YYDKDF (reference sequence). The V and J ends lost 1 base and 4 bases respectively, with 14 bases between them. CDR3 nucleotides: TGTGCCACCAGCAGAGTGCCGGGGGCGTCATACGAGCAGTACTTC. As protein: CATSRVPGASYEQYF. The full variable domain, rest sourced from reference TRBV15 and TRBJ2-7, is DAMVIQNPRYQVTQFGKPVTLSCSQTLNHNVMYWYQQKSSQAPKLLFHYYDKDFNNEADTPDNFQSRRPNTSFCFLDIRSPGLGDTAMYLCATSRVPGASYEQYFGPGTRLTVT.

V gene TRBV4-1 combines with J gene TRBJ1-2, with 8 bases matching TRBD1. J was trimmed by 4 bases and V by 1 base; bases with no gene match: 5. The CDR3 totals 15 residues. The germline gives CDR1 MGHRA, CDR2 YSYEKL. In DNA, the CDR3 is TGCGCCAGCAGCCAAGTCTCGACAGGGGCCTATGGCTACACCTTC. It specifies CASSQVSTGAYGYTF.

On this clonotype itself: The junction departs from germline at one end; a sequencing error may be responsible. J is TRBJ2-5 and V is TRBV15; the D is unclear. Germline V CDR1 and CDR2: LNHNV, YYDKDF (reference sequence). This CDR3 comprises 15 residues. The DNA for the CDR3 is TGTGCCACCAGTAGAGATCTCCAGACGCAAGAGACCCAGTACTTC. It specifies CATSRDLQTQETQYF.

CDR3 loop: CASSLDRLAGMEQYF. DNA of the CDR3: TGTGCCAGCAGCTTAGATCGACTAGCGGGAATGGAGCAGTACTTC. The genes are TRBV7-2 and TRBJ2-7; 11 bases are a match to TRBD2. V shed 1 base, J shed 7 bases, and the junction held 6 bases outside the gene matches. Germline V gene sequence: CDR1 SGHTA, CDR2 FQGNSA. The CDR3 covers 15 residues.